The 26 T cell receptor beta chains listed next were all sequenced from one sample in a study of T cell responses to AZD1222 COVID-19 vaccine. Clones were sequenced by immunoSEQ multiplex PCR, and TCRdb holds only the in-frame ones, with some missing. The sample consists of 80,000 to 90,000 clones, roughly nine tenths of them appearing once. The sequencing here drew on peripheral blood, taken 28 days after the second AZD1222 dose. The source is an adult who received the AZD1222 COVID-19 vaccine.

V is TRBV6-5 and J is TRBJ1-5, with TRBD1 identical over 10 bases. Losses at the gene ends were 9 bases for V and 6 bases for J; bases not matched to a gene: 8. This CDR3 comprises 14 residues. Looked up from germline, CDR1 is MNHEY and CDR2 is SVGAGI. The DNA for the CDR3 is TGTGCCAGGGCCAAGACAGGGGGCTCTCAGCCCCAGCATTTT. It encodes CARAKTGGSQPQHF.

This clone was seen more than once but under ten times. The V call is TRBV3-1 (or the pseudogene TRBV3-2), the J call TRBJ2-2; 9 bases are a match to TRBD2. The V gene end was trimmed by 4 bases and the J gene end by 6 bases; junction bases not matched to a gene: 0. Germline V gene data show CDR1 as LGHDT and CDR2 as YNNKEL (reference sequence). The CDR3 runs to 13 residues. The CDR3 region has the DNA TGTGCCAGCAGCCCTAGCGGGGCCGGGGAGCTGTTTTTT. Its protein product is CASSPSGAGELFF.

The V gene is TRBV6-6, the J gene TRBJ1-5; 10 bases are shared with TRBD1. Germline V gene data show CDR1 as MNHNY and CDR2 as SVGAGI (reference sequence). The CDR3 sequence is 14 residues long. The V segment lost 8 bases and the J segment 7 bases; nucleotides outside the gene matches: 8. The CDR3, as DNA: TGTGCCAGCTTAGCCGGGACAGGGGACCAGCCCCAGCATTTT. This translates into CASLAGTGDQPQHF.

The chain joins TRBV15 to TRBJ1-1; TRBD1 might be the D (6 bases). This CDR3 comprises 14 residues. Per the germline V gene, CDR1 is LNHNV and CDR2 is YYDKDF (reference sequence). Trimming left V 3 bases short and J 4 bases short, with 12 bases between. The CDR3 spells CATSRGRGATEAFF. CDR3 sequence (DNA): TGTGCCACCAGCAGGGGCAGGGGTGCCACTGAAGCTTTCTTT. Supplemented by reference TRBV15 and TRBJ1-1, the full variable domain reads DAMVIQNPRYQVTQFGKPVTLSCSQTLNHNVMYWYQQKSSQAPKLLFHYYDKDFNNEADTPDNFQSRRPNTSFCFLDIRSPGLGDTAMYLCATSRGRGATEAFFGQGTRLTVV.

The rearrangement uses TRBV2 and TRBJ1-5; no firm D call. Germline loops: CDR1 SNHLY, CDR2 FYNNEI. Trimming removed 3 bases from V and 9 bases from J, with 12 bases in between. The CDR3 has 13 residues. CDR3 sequence reads: CASSDDWTLPQHF. CDR3 bases: TGTGCCAGCAGTGACGATTGGACTCTGCCCCAGCATTTT. Full variable domain (missing parts from reference TRBV2 and TRBJ1-5): EPEVTQTPSHQVTQMGQEVILRCVPISNHLYFYWYRQILGQKVEFLVSFYNNEISEKSEIFDDQFSVERPDGSNFTLKIRSTKLEDSAMYFCASSDDWTLPQHFGDGTRLSIL.

CDR3 amino acids: CASSQEEGAAKNIQYF. CDR3 bases: TGTGCCAGCAGCCAAGAGGAGGGGGCCGCCAAAAACATTCAGTACTTC. The rearrangement links TRBV4-2 to TRBJ2-4; tentatively, D is TRBD1 (7 bases). Germline loops: CDR1 LGHNA, CDR2 YNFKEQ. Trimming took off 0 bases at V and 1 base at J, with 10 bases between the two ends. This CDR3 has 16 residues.

This clone was picked up one time. The gene calls are TRBV6-2 or TRBV6-3 and TRBJ1-2; maybe TRBD1 (6 bases). The ends were cut back, 4 bases at V and 8 bases at J, with 14 bases in the middle. Germline CDR1 and CDR2: MNHEY and SVGEGT. The CDR3 extends over 13 amino acids. CDR3 in amino acids: CASSSPPGGGYTF. As DNA, the CDR3 is TGTGCCAGCAGTTCCCCCCCCGGGGGCGGCTACACCTTC.

The rearrangement joins TRBV4-1 to TRBJ2-1, with a weak D call TRBD2 (5 bases). Germline-derived CDR1 and CDR2 are MGHRA and YSYEKL. Trimming stripped 0 bases from V and 8 bases from J, with 14 bases between. The CDR3 has 15 residues. CDR3 in amino acids: CASSQDEIARDEQFF. CDR3 DNA sequence: TGCGCCAGCAGCCAAGATGAAATTGCGCGGGATGAGCAGTTCTTC.

This chain uses TRBV6-6 with TRBJ1-4; 7 bases line up with TRBD1. This CDR3 has 15 residues. V lost 7 bases and J lost 5; bases outside the gene matches: 10. CDR1 and CDR2 (germline): MNHNY, SVGAGI (reference sequence). The DNA for the CDR3 is TGTGCCAGCAAGGGGGCACCCGGACCCAATGAAAAACTGTTTTTT. As protein: CASKGAPGPNEKLFF.

The chain recombines TRBV4-2 with TRBJ1-1; 7 positions match TRBD1. J was trimmed by 3 bases and V by 3 bases; bases with no gene match: 4. CDR3 length: 14 amino acids. From germline, CDR1 is LGHNA and CDR2 YNFKEQ. The CDR3 DNA is TGTGCCAGCAGCCAGGCTACAGGGGACACTGAAGCTTTCTTT. This encodes CASSQATGDTEAFF.

V is TRBV7-2 and J is TRBJ1-6, with TRBD1 as a possible D gene (5 bases). The CDR3 length is 15 residues. The germline V gene has CDR1 SGHTA and CDR2 FQGNSA. Trimming took off 3 bases at V and 10 bases at J, with 16 bases between the two ends. CDR3 DNA sequence: TGTGCCAGCAGCTTCCAGGGTAATAGCTGGTCACCCCTCCACTTT. This sequence encodes CASSFQGNSWSPLHF.

This chain links TRBV29-1 with TRBJ1-1; D is unresolved. The CDR3 is 12 residues long. Trimming took off 4 bases at V and 1 base at J, with 7 bases between the two ends. CDR1 is SQVTM, CDR2 ANQGSEA, per germline. The CDR3 reads CSVAGGNTEAFF. The CDR3 DNA reads TGCAGCGTTGCGGGTGGGAACACTGAAGCTTTCTTT.

V gene TRBV11-2 combines with J gene TRBJ2-1, with TRBD2 matching over 7 bases. The CDR3 is 15 amino acids. From germline, CDR1 is SGHAT and CDR2 FQNNGV. With 4 bases clipped from V and 8 bases from J, the junction kept 11 bases outside the gene matches. CDR3 residues: CASSSGGQGGDEQFF. CDR3 in DNA: TGTGCCAGCAGCTCGGGGGGTCAGGGTGGTGATGAGCAGTTCTTC.

The chain has TRBV30 and TRBJ1-2; D gene unclear. Germline V gene data show CDR1 as GTSNPN and CDR2 as SVGIG (reference sequence). CDR3 size: 12 residues. Trimming took off 4 bases at V and 1 base at J, with 7 bases between the two ends. In DNA form, the CDR3 reads TGTGCCTGGACAGATAGTAACTATGGCTACACCTTC. Translated: CAWTDSNYGYTF.

J is TRBJ1-5 and V is TRBV23-1; 9 bases agree with TRBD1. TRBV23-1 is an ORF, with its function uncertain. The CDR3 has 16 amino acids. The J segment lost 7 bases and the V segment lost 3 bases, leaving 10 bases of the junction unmatched. In DNA form, the CDR3 reads TGCGCCAGCAGTCATCCGGACAGGGGAGGAAGGCAGCCCCAGCATTTT. Amino acids: CASSHPDRGGRQPQHF.

The V and J genes are TRBV6-1 and TRBJ2-7, with D possibly being TRBD1 (5 bases). CDR3 size: 17 residues. The V gene lost 2 bases and the J gene lost 3 bases, with 20 bases spanning the gap. CDR1 and CDR2 from the germline V gene are MNHNS and SASEGT. CDR3 sequence: CASSELGSQGGRYEQYF. The CDR3 DNA reads as TGTGCCAGCAGTGAACTTGGCAGTCAGGGTGGTCGCTACGAGCAGTACTTC.

J is TRBJ2-1 and V is TRBV5-6; D not resolved. CDR3 length equals 16 residues. Germline V gene data show CDR1 as SGHDT and CDR2 as YYEEEE. V lost 2 bases and J 0 bases, leaving 12 bases between the germline ends. Written as DNA, the CDR3 is TGTGCCAGCAGCTTCCAGTTACTGAGCTCCTACAATGAGCAGTTCTTC. It translates to CASSFQLLSSYNEQFF.

The chain recombines TRBV7-9 with TRBJ1-1; no clear D. This CDR3 is built from 12 residues. Germline V CDR1 and CDR2: SEHNR, FQNEAQ (reference sequence). V lost 1 base, J lost 10 bases, and 10 bases lay in between. CDR3 nucleotide sequence: TGTGCCAGCAGCTTAGTAGAAGGATCAGCTTTCTTT. Translated, it gives CASSLVEGSAFF.

The chain uses TRBV7-9 and TRBJ1-5; perhaps TRBD1 as D (6 bases). V was cut by 0 bases and J by 3 bases, with 15 bases left in between. There are 17 residues in the CDR3. Germline CDR1 reads SEHNR; CDR2 reads FQNEAQ (reference sequence). This CDR3 reads CASSLARQDRNNQPQHF. The CDR3 region has the DNA TGTGCCAGCAGCTTAGCGCGACAGGACCGCAACAATCAGCCCCAGCATTTT.

This clone occurred once. The rearrangement links TRBV7-8 to TRBJ2-2; TRBD1 matches 10 bases. The CDR3 has 15 amino acids. Unmatched junction bases numbered 6, after V lost 5 bases and J lost 6 bases. The V gene's germline CDR1 is SGHVS and CDR2 FQNEAQ. The CDR3 region has the DNA TGTGCCAGCAGCGCTCGACAGGGGGCCGCCGGGGAGCTGTTTTTT. Translation: CASSARQGAAGELFF.

This clone has just one count. The gene calls are TRBV5-1 and TRBJ1-3; 8 bases are a match to TRBD1. The germline gives CDR1 SGHRS, CDR2 YFSETQ. The CDR3 sequence is 16 residues long. The V and J ends lost 3 bases and 0 bases, in that order; junction bases with no gene match: 5. CDR3 sequence reads: CASSWDRQVSGNTIYF. DNA of the CDR3: TGCGCCAGCAGCTGGGACAGGCAAGTCTCTGGAAACACCATATATTTT. Full variable domain (missing parts from reference TRBV5-1 and TRBJ1-3): KAGVTQTPRYLIKTRGQQVTLSCSPISGHRSVSWYQQTPGQGLQFLFEYFSETQRNKGNFPGRFSGRQFSNSRSEMNVSTLELGDSALYLCASSWDRQVSGNTIYFGEGSWLTVV.

The V and J genes are TRBV5-1 and TRBJ2-1; 9 nucleotides match TRBD1. Germline CDR1 and CDR2: SGHRS and YFSETQ. This CDR3 spans 14 amino acids. V lost 4 bases, J lost 6 bases, and 5 bases stayed unmatched. CDR3 in DNA: TGCGCCAGCAGCGCCGGGACAGGGCCCAATGAGCAGTTCTTC. It is translated as CASSAGTGPNEQFF.

This chain uses TRBV6-5 with TRBJ1-1; 8 bases fit TRBD1. From germline, CDR1 is MNHEY and CDR2 SVGAGI. After removal of 4 bases from V and 5 bases from J, the junction contained 6 bases not matched to a gene. The CDR3 is 14 amino acids. The CDR3 sequence: CASSFNRGRTEAFF. As DNA, the CDR3 is TGTGCCAGCAGTTTCAACAGGGGGAGGACTGAAGCTTTCTTT.

This clone came up a few times. This chain joins TRBV28 and TRBJ1-2, with 9 bases identical to TRBD1. Germline assignment: CDR1 MDHEN and CDR2 SYDVKM. The J segment lost 4 bases and the V segment lost 5 bases, leaving 8 bases of the junction unmatched. This CDR3 contains 15 residues. CDR3 nucleotide sequence: TGTGCCAGCAGTCCTGGACAGGGGACTTTCTATGGCTACACCTTC. Translating gives CASSPGQGTFYGYTF.

This chain joins TRBV5-4 and TRBJ2-7; D remains ambiguous. Trimming took 1 base from V and 5 from J, leaving 10 bases between them. Germline CDR1 reads SGHNT; CDR2 reads YYREEE (reference sequence). This CDR3 contains 13 residues. The CDR3 coding sequence is TGTGCCAGCAGCTTGAAAGGGTCCGACGAGCAGTACTTC. Residues: CASSLKGSDEQYF.

The rearrangement links TRBV7-9 to TRBJ1-4; D remains ambiguous. CDR1 is SEHNR, CDR2 FQNEAQ, per germline (reference sequence). The V gene lost 0 bases and the J gene lost 14 bases, with 13 bases spanning the gap. The CDR3 sequence is 13 residues long. The CDR3 DNA is TGTGCCAGCAGCTTAGCTCCGGGTCTGAACCTGTTTTTT. Translating it yields CASSLAPGLNLFF.